Presented here are 27 T cell receptor beta chains from one specimen sequenced in a study of blood T cell repertoires in COVID-19. The assay was immunoSEQ multiplex PCR, and TCRdb's table has in-frame clones only and misses some. The sample lists some 200,000 clones; 65% to 90% were seen once. Sequenced input: PBMCs or T cells enriched from blood (not recorded which). These TCRs come from a man aged 35-49 years who had recovered from COVID-19.

The V call is TRBV5-1, the J call TRBJ2-7; maybe TRBD1 (7 bases). V shed 0 bases and J shed 3 bases, with 16 bases lying between them. Germline-derived CDR1 and CDR2 are SGHRS and YFSETQ. CDR3 length: 16 residues. The CDR3 protein is CASSLGPEGADYEQYF. As DNA, the CDR3 is TGCGCCAGCAGCTTGGGCCCGGAGGGGGCGGACTACGAGCAGTACTTC.

The V and J genes are TRBV5-1 and TRBJ2-1; TRBD2 matches 16 bases. CDR3 length: 18 amino acids. The germline CDR1 and CDR2 sequences are SGHRS and YFSETQ. J was trimmed by 8 bases and V by 0 bases; bases with no gene match: 8. The CDR3 nucleotides read TGCGCCAGCAGCTTGGACATCGGGACTAGCGGGAGGGCCCATGAGCAGTTCTTC. This sequence encodes CASSLDIGTSGRAHEQFF.

The chain recombines TRBV2 with TRBJ2-3; 7 bases are a match to TRBD2. V gave up 6 bases and J gave up 2 bases; unmatched junction bases: 2. The CDR3 extends over 13 amino acids. Germline loops: CDR1 SNHLY, CDR2 FYNNEI. CDR3 in DNA: TGTGCCAGCAGCGGGGACTACACAGATACGCAGTATTTT. Translation: CASSGDYTDTQYF.

The rearrangement links TRBV4-1 to TRBJ1-1; the D gene is possibly TRBD1 (5 bases). Germline lookup yields CDR1 MGHRA and CDR2 YSYEKL. The V end was cut by 4 bases, the J end by 1 base, with 13 bases between. The length of the CDR3 is 15 residues. In DNA form, the CDR3 reads TGCGCCAGCAGCCCCGTAGACAGAGAGAACACTGAAGCTTTCTTT. Translating it yields CASSPVDRENTEAFF.

The rearrangement joins TRBV15 to TRBJ1-2; 7 bases agree with TRBD1. Germline V CDR1 and CDR2: LNHNV, YYDKDF (reference sequence). Unmatched junction bases numbered 5, after V lost 0 bases and J lost 4 bases. This CDR3 region has 15 residues. The CDR3, as DNA: TGTGCCACCAGCAGAGATGGTACAGGGGTCTATGGCTACACCTTC. Translation gives CATSRDGTGVYGYTF.

In regard to this clone: At the DNA level, this CDR3 is encoded by other sequences in the same sample as well. The V gene is TRBV7-9, the J gene TRBJ2-3, with D maybe TRBD1 (5 bases). The CDR3 totals 13 residues. Germline V gene sequence: CDR1 SEHNR, CDR2 FQNEAQ (reference sequence). Between the trimmed V and J ends, which lost 1 base and 6 bases, there was a span of 8 bases. The CDR3 region is CASSLVAGDTQYF. CDR3 DNA: TGTGCCAGCAGCTTAGTGGCAGGGGATACGCAGTATTTT. The full variable domain, completed using reference TRBV7-9 and TRBJ2-3, is DTGVSQNPRHKITKRGQNVTFRCDPISEHNRLYWYRQTLGQGPEFLTYFQNEAQLEKSRLLSDRFSAERPKGSFSTLEIQRTEQGDSAMYLCASSLVAGDTQYFGPGTRLTVL.

V and J are TRBV5-1 and TRBJ1-5, with D possibly matching TRBD1 (6 bases). The CDR3 is made up of 15 amino acids. Looked up from germline, CDR1 is SGHRS and CDR2 is YFSETQ. The V end was cut by 0 bases, the J end by 2 bases, with 9 bases between. Here the CDR3 DNA reads TGCGCCAGCAGCTTGGTGTCAGGGGGCAATCAGCCCCAGCATTTT. This translates into CASSLVSGGNQPQHF.

The V and J genes are TRBV5-1 and TRBJ2-5; 10 bases line up with TRBD1. Germline CDR1 is SGHRS and CDR2 is YFSETQ. V dropped 4 bases and J dropped 4; count of bases not matched to a gene: 22. This CDR3 contains 20 residues. The CDR3 region has the DNA TGCGCCAGCAGCGGGGAGGTTTGGGACAGGGGAAGGATTAGGGGAGAGACCCAGTACTTC. Its protein product is CASSGEVWDRGRIRGETQYF. The full variable domain, its missing parts supplied by reference TRBV5-1 and TRBJ2-5, is KAGVTQTPRYLIKTRGQQVTLSCSPISGHRSVSWYQQTPGQGLQFLFEYFSETQRNKGNFPGRFSGRQFSNSRSEMNVSTLELGDSALYLCASSGEVWDRGRIRGETQYFGPGTRLLVL.

The V call is TRBV5-1, the J call TRBJ1-1; 9 nucleotides align to TRBD1. The germline CDR1 and CDR2 sequences are SGHRS and YFSETQ. V shed 1 base, J shed 1 base, and the junction held 5 bases outside the gene matches. The CDR3 covers 16 residues. The DNA for the CDR3 is TGCGCCAGCAGCTTGACAGGGGGCAGGGGGAACACTGAAGCTTTCTTT. This sequence encodes CASSLTGGRGNTEAFF.

This chain links TRBV18 with TRBJ2-3, with a weak D call TRBD2 (6 bases). The CDR3 runs to 18 residues. The V and J ends lost 3 bases and 1 base respectively, with 20 bases between them. Germline-derived CDR1 and CDR2 are KGHSH and LQKENI. The CDR3 loop reads CASSPGGPDLSGTDTQYF. The CDR3 bases are TGTGCCAGCTCACCGGGGGGACCAGACCTCTCGGGCACAGATACGCAGTATTTT.

The DNA for the CDR3 is TGTGCCAGCAGCCGAGAAGGACTCCAATCCTACAATGAGCAGTTCTTC. Protein: CASSREGLQSYNEQFF. The genes are TRBV5-4 and TRBJ2-1; possible D gene TRBD2, 5 bases. This CDR3 is built from 16 residues. Germline assignment: CDR1 SGHNT and CDR2 YYREEE (reference sequence). V was shortened by 4 bases and J by 1 base, with 15 bases between the two germline ends. The full variable domain, in which reference TRBV5-4 and TRBJ2-1 provide the parts outside the CDR3, is ETGVTQSPTHLIKTRGQQVTLRCSSQSGHNTVSWYQQALGQGPQFIFQYYREEENGRGNFPPRFSGLQFPNYSSELNVNALELDDSALYLCASSREGLQSYNEQFFGPGTRLTVL.

The CDR3 region has the DNA TGTGCCAGCACTATTAGAGGGAATAGGCCGCAGTACTTC. Its protein is CASTIRGNRPQYF. The chain couples TRBV28 to TRBJ2-7, with a weak D call TRBD2 (5 bases). The CDR3 is 13 amino acids. Trimming removed 7 bases from V and 9 bases from J, with 19 bases in between. CDR1 is MDHEN, CDR2 SYDVKM, per germline.

The gene calls are TRBV5-1 and TRBJ2-5, with D possibly matching TRBD1 (6 bases). The CDR3 covers 16 residues. Germline V lookup: CDR1 SGHRS, CDR2 YFSETQ. The V and J ends lost 0 bases and 6 bases respectively, with 18 bases between them. DNA of the CDR3: TGCGCCAGCAGCTTGGGACCCAGGGGAGTTCCAAAGACCCAGTACTTC. This sequence encodes CASSLGPRGVPKTQYF.

The V call is TRBV11-2, the J call TRBJ2-1, with 7 bases lining up with TRBD2. This CDR3 comprises 15 residues. V shed 1 base and J 8 bases; nucleotides not matched to a gene: 8. CDR1 is SGHAT, CDR2 FQNNGV, per germline. Written as DNA, the CDR3 is TGTGCCAGCAGCTTAGGCGCGGGAGTCGGGGATGAGCAGTTCTTC. This gives the protein CASSLGAGVGDEQFF.

The J gene is TRBJ1-2, the V gene TRBV28; TRBD1 matches at 9 bases. After removal of 7 bases from V and 5 bases from J, the junction contained 11 bases not matched to a gene. CDR3 length: 15 residues. Per the germline V gene, CDR1 is MDHEN and CDR2 is SYDVKM. CDR3 bases: TGTGCCAGCACGACAGGGGGTGTTATTAGGTATGGCTACACCTTC. As protein: CASTTGGVIRYGYTF.

V is TRBV27 and J is TRBJ2-2; maybe TRBD1 (6 bases). In germline, CDR1 is MNHEY, CDR2 SMNVEV (reference sequence). Trimming pared 6 bases from V and 9 bases from J, leaving 14 bases between. CDR3 length: 13 amino acids. The CDR3 region has the DNA TGTGCCAGCAGCAGGGGATTTGCCAGGGAGCTGTTTTTT. Residues: CASSRGFARELFF.

The chain links TRBV19 to TRBJ1-1; 8 bases agree with TRBD1. V lost 3 bases, J lost 2 bases, and 11 bases stayed unmatched. This CDR3 contains 17 residues. CDR1 is LNHDA and CDR2 is SQIVND in the germline V gene (reference sequence). The CDR3 DNA sequence: TGTGCCAGTAGTATCAGGGGGCCTACAGGGGCCAACACTGAAGCTTTCTTT. This translates into CASSIRGPTGANTEAFF.

CDR3 sequence: CATGETGDRNSPLHF. Here the CDR3 DNA reads TGTGCCACCGGCGAAACGGGGGACAGAAACTCACCCCTCCACTTT. The chain joins TRBV10-3 to TRBJ1-6; the match to TRBD1 covers 7 bases. The CDR3 covers 15 residues. In germline, CDR1 is ENHRY, CDR2 SYGVKD. V gave up 10 bases and J gave up 10 bases; unmatched junction bases: 16.

This clone was detected once. V is TRBV5-1 and J is TRBJ2-2; 9 nucleotides line up with TRBD2. Trimming at V came to 4 bases and at J to 7 bases, leaving 8 bases not matched to a gene. The CDR3 loop spans 15 amino acids. The germline V gene has CDR1 SGHRS and CDR2 YFSETQ. In nucleotides, the CDR3 is TGCGCCAGCAGCCTCTTAGCGGGAGCGAGCGGGGAGCTGTTTTTT. Its protein product is CASSLLAGASGELFF.

This sequence joins TRBV10-3 and TRBJ2-7; D may be TRBD2 (6 bases). V was clipped by 8 bases and J by 2 bases, with 13 bases between them. CDR1 ENHRY and CDR2 SYGVKD come from the germline V gene. The CDR3 contains 13 residues. CDR3 in amino acids: CAIRAGQTYEQYF. The CDR3 region has the DNA TGTGCCATCCGCGCGGGGCAAACCTACGAGCAGTACTTC.

The chain joins TRBV30 to TRBJ1-2, with TRBD1 identical over 7 bases. The length of the CDR3 is 13 residues. Germline V lookup: CDR1 GTSNPN, CDR2 SVGIG (reference sequence). The CDR3 region is CVLRDSIGYGYTF. CDR3 nucleotide sequence: TGTGTACTTCGGGACAGTATCGGCTATGGCTACACCTTC.

The chain couples TRBV30 to TRBJ1-6; 9 bases align to TRBD1. V gave up 0 bases and J gave up 3 bases; unmatched junction bases: 6. Germline CDR1 is GTSNPN and CDR2 is SVGIG (reference sequence). There are 17 residues in the CDR3. The CDR3 sequence is CAWSVLTGGLYNSPLHF. The CDR3 region has the DNA TGTGCCTGGAGTGTACTTACAGGGGGCCTCTATAATTCACCCCTCCACTTT.

The chain employs TRBV7-2 and TRBJ1-2, with 7 positions matching TRBD1. The CDR3 is 17 amino acids. Germline assignment: CDR1 SGHTA and CDR2 FQGNSA. The V and J ends lost 6 bases and 8 bases, in that order; junction bases with no gene match: 21. The CDR3 coding sequence is TGTGCCAGCAGGACAGGGAACTCGGCAGTCGATCCAAGCGGCTACACCTTC. This encodes CASRTGNSAVDPSGYTF.

The J gene is TRBJ1-2, the V gene TRBV19; D gene ambiguous. CDR1 is LNHDA and CDR2 is SQIVND in the germline V gene (reference sequence). This CDR3 is 14 amino acids long. Trimming removed 4 bases at V and 1 base at J, with 10 bases between. CDR3 DNA: TGTGCCAGTAGTAACCCCGGACTTAACTATGGCTACACCTTC. Its protein product is CASSNPGLNYGYTF.

The chain links TRBV28 to TRBJ1-4, with 8 bases that match TRBD1. Germline V gene sequence: CDR1 MDHEN, CDR2 SYDVKM. CDR3 size: 14 residues. The J segment lost 8 bases and the V segment lost 7 bases, leaving 9 bases of the junction unmatched. The CDR3 here is CASTGQGGGEKLFF. The CDR3 DNA follows: TGTGCCAGCACCGGACAGGGTGGAGGAGAAAAACTGTTTTTT.

The chain combines TRBV2 with TRBJ2-7, with D possibly matching TRBD1 (6 bases). From germline, CDR1 is SNHLY and CDR2 FYNNEI. The CDR3 is made up of 12 amino acids. V shed 6 bases and J shed 5 bases, with 11 bases lying between them. CDR3 nucleotides: TGTGCCAGCAGCGATAGGGGGAACGAGCAGTACGTC. Its protein is CASSDRGNEQYV.

The V and J genes are TRBV7-2 and TRBJ2-3, with 10 bases lining up with TRBD2. The CDR3 is 16 amino acids. After removal of 5 bases from V and 7 bases from J, the junction contained 12 bases not matched to a gene. Germline V gene lookup returns CDR1 SGHTA and CDR2 FQGNSA. The CDR3 DNA reads TGTGCCAGCAGCCAAACGCGCCTAGCGGGAGTCCATACGCAGTATTTT. Residues: CASSQTRLAGVHTQYF. Full variable domain (outside the CDR3, taken from reference TRBV7-2 and TRBJ2-3): GAGVSQSPSNKVTEKGKDVELRCDPISGHTALYWYRQSLGQGLEFLIYFQGNSAPDKSGLPSDRFSAERTGGSVSTLTIQRTQQEDSAVYLCASSQTRLAGVHTQYFGPGTRLTVL.